At least ten counts were recorded for the clone carrying this TCR beta chain. Its antigen is undetermined. Each CDR3 protein is one row after TCRdb ran MiXCR on the 5' RACE reads. In the table there are about 74,000 distinct CDR3 sequences, approximately 6.9% of which are singletons. The data stem from a study of T cells after yellow fever vaccination. General study results and limits: When the response was secondary, it was weaker but reached its peak faster, day 5 versus 15.

CDR1 is LGHNA and CDR2 is YNFKEQ in the germline V gene. The junction had 7 bases not matched to a gene; V was cut back by 0 bases and J by 6 bases. The CDR3 extends over 15 amino acids. This clonotype originated in a young man who received the YFV17D yellow fever vaccine. The material sequenced was CD8+ T cells sorted from PBMCs, taken 4 to 6 days after the first yellow fever vaccination. The chain recombines TRBV4-2 with TRBJ2-5; 7 nucleotides align to TRBD1. The CDR3, as DNA: TGTGCCAGCAGCCAAGATCGGGCAGGGGGAAAGACCCAGTACTTC. Protein product: CASSQDRAGGKTQYF.